Detailed here is one T cell receptor (beta chain). The antigen remains unidentified. Here immunoSEQ multiplex PCR was the method, and the copy in TCRdb shows in-frame clones only, minus some. The data contain roughly 32,000 clones, 90% to 95% of them singletons. This sample was taken from a study of PD-1 blockade in classical Hodgkin lymphoma. Findings and limits, study-wide: Reports indicated that newly diagnosed patients had lower baseline TCR diversity than healthy donors did. No one has yet defined what causes the repertoire differences, which may be disease activity or prior therapy.

Regarding time point: newly diagnosed, previously untreated cHL patient sample. The germline CDR1 and CDR2 sequences are MNHNS and SASEGT. V shed 8 bases, J shed 1 base, and the junction held 6 bases outside the gene matches. The CDR3 spans 15 residues. V gene TRBV6-1 combines with J gene TRBJ2-3; 10 bases line up with TRBD2. The sequencing input was peripheral blood mononuclear cells (PBMCs). The receptor was isolated from a human donor with classical Hodgkin lymphoma. The DNA for the CDR3 is TGTGCCAGCGGGACTAGCGTCCACGGCACAGATACGCAGTATTTT. The encoded protein is CASGTSVHGTDTQYF.